This T cell receptor beta chain appears in the sequencing data of a study of human T cells and chemical hapten exposure. Germline V lookup: CDR1 SGHAT, CDR2 FQNNGV. V shed 1 base and J shed 1 base, with 18 bases lying between them. The CDR3 is 18 amino acids. Time point described: patch test 2, 6 weeks after DPC sensitization. Treatment here: therapeutic diphenylcyclopropenone sensitization with weekly scalp DPC. One entry per CDR3 protein, called by TCRdb with MiXCR from the RACE reads. The data contain around 50,000 distinct CDR3 sequences, about a tenth of them singletons. The chain joins TRBV11-2 to TRBJ2-3; D gene unclear. This sample comprised whole blood, obtained in connection with sensitization to the hapten diphenylcyclopropenone (DPC). The TCR sequence derives from a woman in her forties or fifties with alopecia areata. Some clones in this sample may be carry-over from other donors' samples. CDR3 loop: CASSLGFPGPVRTDTQYF. CDR3 DNA sequence: TGTGCCAGCAGCTTAGGGTTCCCCGGACCCGTCCGCACAGATACGCAGTATTTT.